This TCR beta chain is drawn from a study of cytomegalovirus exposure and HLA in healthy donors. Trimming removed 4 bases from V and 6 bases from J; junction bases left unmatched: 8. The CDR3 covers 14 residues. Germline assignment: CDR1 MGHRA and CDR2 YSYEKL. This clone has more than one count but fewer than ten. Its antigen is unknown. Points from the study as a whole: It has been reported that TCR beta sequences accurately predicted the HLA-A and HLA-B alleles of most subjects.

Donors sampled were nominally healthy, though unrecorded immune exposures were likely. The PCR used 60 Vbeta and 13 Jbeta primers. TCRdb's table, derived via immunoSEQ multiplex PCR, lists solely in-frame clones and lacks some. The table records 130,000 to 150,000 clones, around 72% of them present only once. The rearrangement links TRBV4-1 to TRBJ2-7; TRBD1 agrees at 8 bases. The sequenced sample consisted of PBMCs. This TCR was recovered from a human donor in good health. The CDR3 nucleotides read TGCGCCAGCAGCCGTGGACAGGGTAGGTGCGAGCAGTACTTC. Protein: CASSRGQGRCEQYF.